The rows below give T cell receptor beta chains drawn from one sample of a study of shared clonotypes between healthy human individuals. Sequenced by immunoSEQ multiplex PCR; TCRdb stores in-frame clones only, minus some. The sample has about a million clones, about 75% seen once; the top ten hold 1.4% to 1.5%. The sample consisted of memory CD4+ T cells sorted from blood. These receptors all stem from a man younger than 35 in good health. Both conserved end residues are part of each CDR3. Fields, in order: J gene, clone size, V gene, D gene, CDR3 DNA, CDR3 protein. D genes are given only for firm matches. Rows may omit the clone size; those that give it use once, few, many or a size class.

j_gene: TRBJ2-7; abundance: NA; v_gene: TRBV5-1; d_gene: NA; CDR3nt: TGCGCCAGCAGCTTTGGCAGAAACTACGAGCAGTACTTC; CDR3aa: CASSFGRNYEQYF
j_gene: TRBJ2-3; abundance: NA; v_gene: TRBV19; d_gene: NA; CDR3nt: TGTGCCACCCGGAGGGTAAGCACAGATACGCAGTATTTT; CDR3aa: CATRRVSTDTQYF
j_gene: TRBJ1-6; abundance: NA; v_gene: TRBV5-4; d_gene: NA; CDR3nt: TGTGCCAGCAGCCTGGCTGGGAAAGTCAATTCACCCCTCCACTTT; CDR3aa: CASSLAGKVNSPLHF
j_gene: TRBJ2-1; abundance: few; v_gene: TRBV28; d_gene: NA; CDR3nt: TGTGCCAGCAGTTTACTTAACAATGAGCAGTTCTTC; CDR3aa: CASSLLNNEQFF
j_gene: TRBJ2-2; abundance: NA; v_gene: TRBV7-7; d_gene: NA; CDR3nt: TGTGCTAGCAGCTTAGAGTTGGGCACCGGGGAGCTGTTTTTT; CDR3aa: CASSLELGTGELFF
j_gene: TRBJ2-7; abundance: few; v_gene: TRBV6-6; d_gene: TRBD2; CDR3nt: TGTGCCAGCAGGATGGGACTAGCGGGAACCTACGAGCAGTACTTC; CDR3aa: CASRMGLAGTYEQYF
j_gene: TRBJ2-7; abundance: NA; v_gene: TRBV6-5; d_gene: TRBD2; CDR3nt: TGTGCCAGCAGTGCCGGGACTAGCCTCGTTGAGCAGTACTTC; CDR3aa: CASSAGTSLVEQYF
j_gene: TRBJ2-3; abundance: NA; v_gene: TRBV7-2; d_gene: TRBD2; CDR3nt: TGTGCCAGCAGCATGACTAGCGGGGGTAGCACAGATACGCAGTATTTT; CDR3aa: CASSMTSGGSTDTQYF
j_gene: TRBJ1-5; abundance: NA; v_gene: TRBV12-2; d_gene: NA; CDR3nt: TGTGCAAGTACCGGAGGGTTTTATAGCAATCAGCCCCAGCATTTT; CDR3aa: CASTGGFYSNQPQHF
j_gene: TRBJ2-7; abundance: NA; v_gene: TRBV4-1; d_gene: TRBD2; CDR3nt: TGCGCCAGCAGCTACCTAGCGGGGGCCTACGAGCAGTACTTC; CDR3aa: CASSYLAGAYEQYF
j_gene: TRBJ1-3; abundance: NA; v_gene: TRBV4-1; d_gene: TRBD1; CDR3nt: TGCGCCAGCAGCCAGGACAGGGCGGCGGGAAACACCATATATTTT; CDR3aa: CASSQDRAAGNTIYF
j_gene: TRBJ2-3; abundance: NA; v_gene: TRBV9; d_gene: NA; CDR3nt: TGTGCCAGCAGCCCCGACCGGACTACCCGCACAGATACGCAGTATTTT; CDR3aa: CASSPDRTTRTDTQYF
j_gene: TRBJ2-7; abundance: NA; v_gene: TRBV6-5; d_gene: TRBD1; CDR3nt: TGTGCCAGCAGCTCGGACAGGATGGGAGCCTACGAGCAGTACTTC; CDR3aa: CASSSDRMGAYEQYF
j_gene: TRBJ1-1; abundance: NA; v_gene: TRBV7-7; d_gene: NA; CDR3nt: TGTGCTAGCAGCTTTGATGAGGGGACTGAAGCTTTCTTT; CDR3aa: CASSFDEGTEAFF
j_gene: TRBJ1-1; abundance: NA; v_gene: TRBV28; d_gene: TRBD1; CDR3nt: TGTGCCAGCAGTTCACCGGGACAGGTAGAGAACGAAGCTTTCTTT; CDR3aa: CASSSPGQVENEAFF
j_gene: TRBJ2-6; abundance: few; v_gene: TRBV5-8; d_gene: TRBD2; CDR3nt: TGTGCCAGCAGCCTAGGACTAGCGGGAGGGCCTGGGGCCAACGTCCTGACTTTC; CDR3aa: CASSLGLAGGPGANVLTF
j_gene: TRBJ2-3; abundance: NA; v_gene: TRBV4-3; d_gene: NA; CDR3nt: TGCGCCAGCAGCCAAGACCAGGGGACTTTCACAGATACGCAGTATTTT; CDR3aa: CASSQDQGTFTDTQYF
j_gene: TRBJ2-7; abundance: NA; v_gene: TRBV19; d_gene: NA; CDR3nt: TGTGCCAGTAGTATCTCGCGGGCGGGGGAGCAGTACTTC; CDR3aa: CASSISRAGEQYF
j_gene: TRBJ2-7; abundance: NA; v_gene: TRBV18; d_gene: TRBD1; CDR3nt: TGTGCCAGCTCACCAAGGCTTAATACAGGGGGTCCGGAAGAGCAGTACTTC; CDR3aa: CASSPRLNTGGPEEQYF
j_gene: TRBJ1-4; abundance: once; v_gene: TRBV5-8; d_gene: NA; CDR3nt: TGTGCCAGCAGCCGCGGAAACGGACCTAATGAAAAACTGTTTTTT; CDR3aa: CASSRGNGPNEKLFF
j_gene: TRBJ1-1; abundance: few; v_gene: TRBV29-1; d_gene: NA; CDR3nt: TGCAGCGTTGAAGGGCCAGCAGGACCTGAAGCTTTCTTT; CDR3aa: CSVEGPAGPEAFF
j_gene: TRBJ2-1; abundance: many; v_gene: TRBV28; d_gene: TRBD1; CDR3nt: TGTGCCAGCAGTTTGTTTACAGGGGGCTCCTACAATGAGCAGTTCTTC; CDR3aa: CASSLFTGGSYNEQFF
j_gene: TRBJ2-3; abundance: NA; v_gene: TRBV10-3; d_gene: TRBD2; CDR3nt: TGTGCCATCAGTATAGCGGGGGGGGCTGCAGATACGCAGTATTTT; CDR3aa: CAISIAGGAADTQYF
j_gene: TRBJ2-5; abundance: NA; v_gene: TRBV28; d_gene: TRBD1; CDR3nt: TGTGCCAGCACGGGACAGCAAGAGACCCAGTACTTC; CDR3aa: CASTGQQETQYF
j_gene: TRBJ2-1; abundance: NA; v_gene: TRBV2; d_gene: NA; CDR3nt: TGTGCCATATCAGGTCTTACCTACAATGAGCAGTTCTTC; CDR3aa: CAISGLTYNEQFF
j_gene: TRBJ2-5; abundance: few; v_gene: TRBV28; d_gene: NA; CDR3nt: TGTGCCAGCGCAAATGGGGACACCGAGACCCAGTACTTC; CDR3aa: CASANGDTETQYF
j_gene: TRBJ2-2; abundance: NA; v_gene: TRBV6-4; d_gene: TRBD2; CDR3nt: TGTGCCAGCAGTGTTTCTAGCGGGGGTACCGGGGAGCTGTTTTTT; CDR3aa: CASSVSSGGTGELFF
j_gene: TRBJ1-3; abundance: few; v_gene: TRBV6-5; d_gene: NA; CDR3nt: TGTGCCAGCAGTTACTCGACGGGTGGAGCGGGAAACACCATATATTTT; CDR3aa: CASSYSTGGAGNTIYF
j_gene: TRBJ1-5; abundance: NA; v_gene: TRBV7-8; d_gene: NA; CDR3nt: TGTGCCAGCATCCCCGGGAGGGTTAGCAATCAGCCCCAGCATTTT; CDR3aa: CASIPGRVSNQPQHF
j_gene: TRBJ1-5; abundance: NA; v_gene: TRBV6-6; d_gene: NA; CDR3nt: TGTGCCAGCAGTGCACAGGATAGCAATCAGCCCCAGCATTTT; CDR3aa: CASSAQDSNQPQHF
j_gene: TRBJ2-2; abundance: NA; v_gene: TRBV10-3; d_gene: TRBD1; CDR3nt: TGTGCCAGCCAGGGGGCCACCGGGGAGCTGTTTTTT; CDR3aa: CASQGATGELFF
j_gene: TRBJ1-5; abundance: NA; v_gene: TRBV15; d_gene: NA; CDR3nt: TGTGCCACCAGCAGACTTGATCCCGGGGGCGGTCAGCCCCAGCATTTT; CDR3aa: CATSRLDPGGGQPQHF
j_gene: TRBJ2-7; abundance: NA; v_gene: TRBV18; d_gene: NA; CDR3nt: TGTGCCAGCTCACCGAGTACAGGGAACGACGAGCAGTACTTC; CDR3aa: CASSPSTGNDEQYF
j_gene: TRBJ1-2; abundance: NA; v_gene: TRBV7-9; d_gene: NA; CDR3nt: TGTGCCAGCAGCTTGGACATCGCGGGGGGCTACACCTTC; CDR3aa: CASSLDIAGGYTF
j_gene: TRBJ2-7; abundance: NA; v_gene: TRBV6-1; d_gene: NA; CDR3nt: TGTGCCAGCAGGGGCGGTATTAGCTCCTACGAGCAGTACTTC; CDR3aa: CASRGGISSYEQYF
j_gene: TRBJ2-1; abundance: NA; v_gene: TRBV2; d_gene: NA; CDR3nt: TGTGCCAGCAGTGAGTTAGGCGACTACAATGAGCAGTTCTTC; CDR3aa: CASSELGDYNEQFF
j_gene: TRBJ1-1; abundance: once; v_gene: TRBV7-9; d_gene: NA; CDR3nt: TGTGCCAGCAGCCGAGTGGGAACTGAAGCTTTCTTT; CDR3aa: CASSRVGTEAFF
j_gene: TRBJ1-1; abundance: NA; v_gene: TRBV5-6; d_gene: NA; CDR3nt: TGTGCCAGCAGCTTGCAGGCGAACACTGAAGCTTTCTTT; CDR3aa: CASSLQANTEAFF
j_gene: TRBJ2-7; abundance: NA; v_gene: TRBV19; d_gene: NA; CDR3nt: TGTGCCAGTAGTAAGTCCGGGGATCCCACCTACGAGCAGTACTTC; CDR3aa: CASSKSGDPTYEQYF
j_gene: TRBJ2-4; abundance: NA; v_gene: TRBV7-2; d_gene: NA; CDR3nt: TGTGCCAGCAGCCCTACGTCAAACATTCAGTACTTC; CDR3aa: CASSPTSNIQYF
j_gene: TRBJ2-7; abundance: NA; v_gene: TRBV14; d_gene: NA; CDR3nt: TGTGCCAGCAGCCAAGCGGCAGGGGTCTACGAGCAGTACTTC; CDR3aa: CASSQAAGVYEQYF